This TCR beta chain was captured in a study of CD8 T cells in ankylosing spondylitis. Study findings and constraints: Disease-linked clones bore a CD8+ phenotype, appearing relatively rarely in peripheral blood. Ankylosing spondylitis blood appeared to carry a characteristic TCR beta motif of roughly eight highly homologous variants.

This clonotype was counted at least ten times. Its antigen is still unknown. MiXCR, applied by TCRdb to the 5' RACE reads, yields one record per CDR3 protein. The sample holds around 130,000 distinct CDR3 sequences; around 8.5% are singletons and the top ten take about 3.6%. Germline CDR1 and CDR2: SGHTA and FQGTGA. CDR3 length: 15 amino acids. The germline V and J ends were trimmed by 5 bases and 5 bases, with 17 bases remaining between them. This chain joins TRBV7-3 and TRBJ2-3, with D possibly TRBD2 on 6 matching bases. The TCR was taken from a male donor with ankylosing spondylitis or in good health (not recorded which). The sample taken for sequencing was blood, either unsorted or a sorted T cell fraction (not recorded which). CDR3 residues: CASSLVALSGDTQYF. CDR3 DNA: TGTGCCAGCAGCCTAGTAGCCCTTAGCGGAGATACGCAGTATTTT. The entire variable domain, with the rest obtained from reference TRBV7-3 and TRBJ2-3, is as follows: GAGVSQTPSNKVTEKGKYVELRCDPISGHTALYWYRQSLGQGPEFLIYFQGTGAADDSGLPNDRFFAVRPEGSVSTLKIQRTERGDSAVYLCASSLVALSGDTQYFGPGTRLTVL.